The TCR beta chain under discussion was sequenced for a study of blood T cell repertoires in COVID-19. As for the study in general: Spain, Italy and the United States supplied samples that represented acute and convalescent COVID-19. Nucleic acid was either cDNA or gDNA, and it came from T cells, B-cell-depleted T cells, or PBMCs.

Source study methods: Researchers report that nucleated cell counts were estimated from reference gene primer amplification. Sequenced by immunoSEQ multiplex PCR; TCRdb stores in-frame clones only, minus some. V, J and clone size derive from that table, while D and trimming were established from the DNA sequence. The sample includes 250,000 or so clones, roughly 90% seen only once; the top ten take around 2.9%. Germline loops: CDR1 LGHNT, CDR2 FRNRAP. This CDR3 comprises 16 residues. The V end lost 5 bases, the J end lost 4 bases, and 15 bases lay between the germline ends. V and J are TRBV12-5 and TRBJ1-6; weak D call: TRBD1 (6 bases). The sequenced material came from peripheral blood. This clonotype originated in a woman in her sixties or seventies with acute or convalescent COVID-19. Written as DNA, the CDR3 is TGTGCTAGTGGTCCCGCACAGGGCTCGTATAATTCACCCCTCCACTTT. This codes for CASGPAQGSYNSPLHF.